This T cell receptor (beta chain) was documented in a study of blood T cells in healthy people across ages. Trimming pared 5 bases from V and 4 bases from J, leaving 15 bases between. The CDR3 is made up of 16 amino acids. Germline V gives CDR1 SGHTA, CDR2 FQGNSA. In the case of this clonotype: Its specificity is not known.

General observations from the study: The percentage of naive T cells correlated strongly with TCR beta diversity.

A sample-barcoded 5' primer and a J-beta primer mix were used in a second PCR of roughly 7 to 11 cycles. Carrying 12 random nucleotides, a template-switch adaptor labeled each individual cDNA molecule. MiXCR, applied by TCRdb to the 5' RACE reads, yields one record per CDR3 protein. The sample has hundreds of thousands of distinct CDR3 sequences, roughly 56% seen once. This clonotype was obtained from a man between 40 and 49 years old in good health. The sequencing input was blood. The chain has TRBV7-2 and TRBJ2-6, with D uncertain. The CDR3 coding sequence is TGTGCCAGCAGCCCACGCTTTACTGTAGGGGCCAACGTCCTGACTTTC. Translation gives CASSPRFTVGANVLTF.